This T cell receptor (beta chain) comes out of a study of T-cell memory formation after mild COVID-19. Comments on this clonotype: Its antigen is as yet unknown.

Trimming pared 2 bases from V and 0 bases from J, leaving 12 bases between. This CDR3 region has 15 residues. In germline, CDR1 is SGHKS, CDR2 YYEKEE (reference sequence). The study, taken as a whole, reports: A second wave expanding day 15 to 37 was CD4+-biased; contracting clones were balanced.

TCRdb re-called the 5' RACE reads with MiXCR, one entry per CDR3 protein. This table has 200,000 or so distinct CDR3 sequences, around 16% appearing once. The sequence derives from an adult woman who had mild COVID-19 (a few samples of this study predate the infection). Cell type and time point are not known. The material sequenced was PBMCs or a T cell subset sorted from them (not recorded which). The chain employs TRBV5-5 and TRBJ2-7; D is uncertain. CDR3 amino acids: CASSLAYLSSYEQYF. The CDR3 DNA follows: TGTGCCAGCAGCTTAGCCTACCTGAGCTCCTACGAGCAGTACTTC.